Only one count was recorded for the clone carrying this T cell receptor (beta chain). The data are from a study of blood T cell repertoires in COVID-19. The CDR3 consists of 13 residues. CDR1 and CDR2 from the germline V gene are MDHEN and SYDVKM. V lost 4 bases and J lost 2, with 8 bases in between. In the original processing: The authors estimated nucleated cell counts from reference gene primer amplification. Some clones are missing from TCRdb's copy, which holds only in-frame ones; the method was immunoSEQ multiplex PCR. V, J and clone size are taken as reported in that table, and D and trimming were inferred from the DNA itself. The sample holds over 80,000 clones; around three quarters are singletons and the top ten take about a tenth.

The clonotype was recovered from a woman in her 70s with acute or convalescent COVID-19. The material sequenced was peripheral blood. The gene calls are TRBV28 and TRBJ1-2; the D gene is possibly TRBD1 (5 bases). Here the CDR3 DNA reads TGTGCCAGCAGTTGGGGGGGAAACTATGGCTACACCTTC. This codes for CASSWGGNYGYTF.